Listed below are T cell receptor beta chains from one sample, sequenced in a study of blood T cells in healthy people across ages. TCRdb passed the 5' RACE reads through MiXCR, listing each CDR3 protein once. The sample contains 780,000 or so distinct CDR3 sequences, roughly 50% of which appear only once. Sequenced sample: blood. All receptors come from a man aged 40-49 years in good health. Each CDR3 is given with its conserved first and last residue. The order of the fields is D gene, V gene, clone size, J gene, CDR3 DNA, CDR3 protein. D genes are given only for firm matches. A row's size may be missing; if present it is once, few, many or a size class.

>-|TRBV6-5|-|TRBJ2-7
TGTGCCAGCAGTTACGAACACGAGCAGTACTTC
CASSYEHEQYF
>-|TRBV29-1|-|TRBJ2-7
TGCAGCGTTGAATTGGCCTCCTACGAGCAGTACTTC
CSVELASYEQYF
>-|TRBV20-1|-|TRBJ2-3
TGCAGTGCTAGAGCGGGAGTTGGAGATACGCAGTATTTT
CSARAGVGDTQYF
>TRBD2|TRBV7-2|few|TRBJ2-5
TGTGCCAGCAGCTATGGGACTAGCCCCGGAGAGACCCAGTACTTC
CASSYGTSPGETQYF
>TRBD2|TRBV4-3|-|TRBJ2-3
TGCGCCAGCAGCCAAACGCCCCAAGGGGCGGGGGAGGATACGCAGTATTTT
CASSQTPQGAGEDTQYF
>-|TRBV29-1|-|TRBJ1-4
TGCAGCGTTGCCCTAGATGGCGAAAAACTGTTTTTT
CSVALDGEKLFF
>-|TRBV7-2|-|TRBJ2-1
TGTGCCAGCAGCAACTTCAGGGGAGGGTCGGGAAATGAGCAGTTCTTC
CASSNFRGGSGNEQFF
>-|TRBV7-2|-|TRBJ2-2
TGTGCCAGCAGCAAAAACGCGCGGACAGTGAGCACCGGGGAGCTGTTTTTT
CASSKNARTVSTGELFF
>-|TRBV9|-|TRBJ2-3
TGTGCCAGCAGCGTAGGGGGGGCGTTCACAGATACGCAGTATTTT
CASSVGGAFTDTQYF
>-|TRBV7-8|-|TRBJ1-5
TGTGCCAGCAGCTTGGGCAGCTTTAGCAATCAGCCCCAGCATTTT
CASSLGSFSNQPQHF
>-|TRBV9|-|TRBJ2-5
TGTGCCAGCAGTGGCACCCAAGAGACCCAGTACTTC
CASSGTQETQYF
>-|TRBV5-1|few|TRBJ1-1
TGCGCCAGCAGCTTGGATGGGCTGAACACTGAAGCTTTCTTT
CASSLDGLNTEAFF
>-|TRBV28|-|TRBJ1-5
TGTGCCAGCAGTTTATCCTCGGGGCGCGGCAATCAGCCCCAGCATTTT
CASSLSSGRGNQPQHF
>TRBD2|TRBV5-1|once|TRBJ2-7
TGCGCCAGCAGCTTGAGGACTAGCGGGAGGACTTCCTCCTACGAGCAGTACTTC
CASSLRTSGRTSSYEQYF
>TRBD1|TRBV6-5|-|TRBJ2-4
TGTGCCAGCAGTTACAGGGTCATAGGACAGGAGAACAAAAACATTCAGTACTTC
CASSYRVIGQENKNIQYF
>TRBD1|TRBV6-2/TRBV6-3|few|TRBJ1-2
TGTGCCAGCAGCGTGCCCGGGACAGGGCTCTATGGCTACACCTTC
CASSVPGTGLYGYTF
>TRBD1|TRBV7-8|few|TRBJ1-2
TGTGCCAGCAGCTTACAGGGGGCGCTTGGCTACACCTTC
CASSLQGALGYTF
>-|TRBV20-1|-|TRBJ2-5
TGCAGTGCTAGGGACAGCATCGGCGGGACCCAGTACTTC
CSARDSIGGTQYF
>TRBD2|TRBV12-3/TRBV12-4|-|TRBJ2-5
TGTGCCAGCAGCATGACCGGGACTAGCGGGAGAGAGGAGACCCAGTACTTC
CASSMTGTSGREETQYF
>-|TRBV3-1|many|TRBJ1-6
TGTGCCAGCAGCCAAGGTCCCCTTTCACCCCTCCACTTT
CASSQGPLSPLHF
>TRBD1|TRBV14|-|TRBJ1-2
TGTGCCAGCAGCCAAGCACGGGACAGGGTCGGCGGCTACACCTTC
CASSQARDRVGGYTF
>-|TRBV6-1|-|TRBJ2-1
TGTGCCAGCAGTCCCGCGTGGGGCGGAGAAAATGAGCAGTTCTTC
CASSPAWGGENEQFF
>-|TRBV15|-|TRBJ2-2
TGTGCCACCAGCAGCCCCGGGAGACAGTCGAACACCGGGGAGCTGTTTTTT
CATSSPGRQSNTGELFF
>TRBD1|TRBV28|-|TRBJ1-2
TGTGCCAGCAACCCCCGGACAGGGATCTATGGCTACACCTTC
CASNPRTGIYGYTF
>-|TRBV25-1|few|TRBJ2-5
TGTGCCAGCAGTGATCAGACAGGCGAGACCCAGTACTTC
CASSDQTGETQYF
>-|TRBV4-3|-|TRBJ1-2
TGCGCCAGCAGCCAAGATTCGCTTCGGTATGGCTACACCTTC
CASSQDSLRYGYTF
>TRBD2|TRBV20-1|-|TRBJ2-3
TGCAGTGCTGGGACTAGCGGGGGTGCCTTCCAGTCAGATACGCAGTATTTT
CSAGTSGGAFQSDTQYF
>TRBD1|TRBV5-5|-|TRBJ2-6
TGTGCCAGCAGTCCGGGACAGGGGGCGATCGGGGCCAACGTCCTGACTTTC
CASSPGQGAIGANVLTF
>-|TRBV18|many|TRBJ1-2
TGTGCCAGCTCACCCCGACAGAACTATGGCTACACCTTC
CASSPRQNYGYTF
>-|TRBV27|-|TRBJ2-7
TGTGCCAGCAGTATCCACAGGGACTCCTACGAGCAGTACTTC
CASSIHRDSYEQYF
>-|TRBV20-1|-|TRBJ2-1
TGCAGTGCTACAGGGGCTATGGACAATGAGCAGTTCTTC
CSATGAMDNEQFF